This is a list of T cell receptor beta chains from one sample in a study of cytomegalovirus exposure and HLA in healthy donors. The protocol was immunoSEQ multiplex PCR, while the TCRdb copy is restricted to in-frame clones and leaves out a portion. This sample has more than 150,000 clones; 82% occur once, and the top ten carry more than 1.5%. The sample consisted of PBMCs. Receptor source: a man aged 35 to 55 in good health and CMV-seronegative. The conserved cysteine and the conserved F or W are not part of the CDR3 here. Each record gives: CDR3 protein, V gene, J gene.

ASSRGQPDTDTQY	TRBV4-1	TRBJ2-3
ASSPKRRTGGNQPQH	TRBV4-2	TRBJ1-5
ASSFPQSNYEQY	TRBV11-2	TRBJ2-7
ASSLMVVRAGTDTQY	TRBV7-3	TRBJ2-3
AWKDRGYGYT	TRBV30	TRBJ1-2
ASSLEGGGQPQH	TRBV7-2	TRBJ1-5
ASSQEAGGNNEQF	TRBV14	TRBJ2-1
ASSLRTSGAETQY	TRBV5-4	TRBJ2-5
ASSLGPTGDLEAF	TRBV5-1	TRBJ1-1
ASSRDTSGGALEQF	TRBV7-7	TRBJ2-1
ASSSRADTQY	TRBV7-9	TRBJ2-3
ASSLSRNTEAF	TRBV6-5	TRBJ1-1
ASSGPLAGVRSGELF	TRBV2	TRBJ2-2
ASSWLGGGAKNIQY	TRBV28	TRBJ2-4
ASSSLSLQGREQY	TRBV11-2	TRBJ2-7
ASSLGLAGPRTDTQY	TRBV5-5	TRBJ2-3
ASSPSRGANVLT	TRBV28	TRBJ2-6
AWRRSTDTQY	TRBV30	TRBJ2-3
ASSEDTVYGYT	TRBV25-1	TRBJ1-2
ASSLAGTPPYEQY	TRBV7-8	TRBJ2-7
ASSWRDRGRSTEAF	TRBV6-5	TRBJ1-1
SVEKGEGGYT	TRBV29-1	TRBJ1-2
ASSLGQGAILRNEQF	TRBV5-1	TRBJ2-1
ASRDLKRAF	TRBV6-6	TRBJ1-1
SVGTGDSYEQY	TRBV29-1	TRBJ2-7
ASSLARDAF	TRBV5-5	TRBJ1-1
ASSYEGSGNTIY	TRBV6-5	TRBJ1-3
ASSVEGRVADEQF	TRBV9	TRBJ2-1
ASSHNTEAF	TRBV27	TRBJ1-1
ASSPRTDYEQY	TRBV27	TRBJ2-7
ASSLQGNEAF	TRBV6-5	TRBJ1-1
ASSLGLAGGNTGELF	TRBV7-2	TRBJ2-2
ASSPLYNRYSNQPQH	TRBV28	TRBJ1-5
ASRGQGDQPQH	TRBV6-1	TRBJ1-5
ASSTGTGLGNRGNEQF	TRBV5-1	TRBJ2-1
ASSIGGQGIFGYT	TRBV19	TRBJ1-2
ASSVNNQCKFVTEAF	TRBV6-4	TRBJ1-1
ASSLGSGTGLANQPQH	TRBV7-8	TRBJ1-5
ASSLLGAMGFGTQY	TRBV11-2	TRBJ2-5
ASSQGLAGGIGEQF	TRBV4-2	TRBJ2-1
ASSLLAGYQETQY	TRBV7-7	TRBJ2-5
ATSRDWGGGNNEQF	TRBV15	TRBJ2-1
ASPPRTGGYEQY	TRBV27	TRBJ2-7
ATRGLAAYNEQF	TRBV15	TRBJ2-1
ASSIDSSSYNEQF	TRBV27	TRBJ2-1
ASSFTRTGELF	TRBV7-3	TRBJ2-2
ASSPTGLAGRRETQY	TRBV9	TRBJ2-5
ASPTGTAVGYNEQF	TRBV18	TRBJ2-1
ASRGTSGRPEQF	TRBV6-5	TRBJ2-1
ASSLTTGANEKLF	TRBV5-1	TRBJ1-4
ASETSGHNEQF	TRBV5-1	TRBJ2-1